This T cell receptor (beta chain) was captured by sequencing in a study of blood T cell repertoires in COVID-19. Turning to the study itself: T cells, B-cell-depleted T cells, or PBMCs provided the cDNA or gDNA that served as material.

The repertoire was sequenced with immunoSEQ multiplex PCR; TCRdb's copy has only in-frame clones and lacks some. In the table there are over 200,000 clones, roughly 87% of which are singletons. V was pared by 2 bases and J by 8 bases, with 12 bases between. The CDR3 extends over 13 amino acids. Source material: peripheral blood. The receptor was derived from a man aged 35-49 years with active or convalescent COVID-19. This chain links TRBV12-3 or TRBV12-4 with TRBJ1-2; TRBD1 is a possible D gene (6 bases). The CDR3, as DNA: TGTGCCAGCAGTTTAACAGGGATTCACGGCTACACCTTC. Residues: CASSLTGIHGYTF.